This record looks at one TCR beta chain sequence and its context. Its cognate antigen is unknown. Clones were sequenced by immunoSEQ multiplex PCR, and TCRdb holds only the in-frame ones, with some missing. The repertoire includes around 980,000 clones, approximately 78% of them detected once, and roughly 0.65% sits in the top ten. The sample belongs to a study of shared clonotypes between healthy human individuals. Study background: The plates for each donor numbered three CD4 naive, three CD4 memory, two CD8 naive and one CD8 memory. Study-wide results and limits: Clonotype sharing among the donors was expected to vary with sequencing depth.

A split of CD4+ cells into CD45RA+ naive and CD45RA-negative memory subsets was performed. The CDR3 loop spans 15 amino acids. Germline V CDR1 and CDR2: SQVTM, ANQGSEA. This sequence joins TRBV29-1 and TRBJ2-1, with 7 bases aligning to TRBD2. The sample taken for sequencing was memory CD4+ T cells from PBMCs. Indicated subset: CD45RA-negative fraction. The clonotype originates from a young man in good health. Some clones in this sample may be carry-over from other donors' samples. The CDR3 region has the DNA TGCACCATTGGGGGAGGGGCTAGCGGTCACAATGAGCAGTTCTTC. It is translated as CTIGGGASGHNEQFF.